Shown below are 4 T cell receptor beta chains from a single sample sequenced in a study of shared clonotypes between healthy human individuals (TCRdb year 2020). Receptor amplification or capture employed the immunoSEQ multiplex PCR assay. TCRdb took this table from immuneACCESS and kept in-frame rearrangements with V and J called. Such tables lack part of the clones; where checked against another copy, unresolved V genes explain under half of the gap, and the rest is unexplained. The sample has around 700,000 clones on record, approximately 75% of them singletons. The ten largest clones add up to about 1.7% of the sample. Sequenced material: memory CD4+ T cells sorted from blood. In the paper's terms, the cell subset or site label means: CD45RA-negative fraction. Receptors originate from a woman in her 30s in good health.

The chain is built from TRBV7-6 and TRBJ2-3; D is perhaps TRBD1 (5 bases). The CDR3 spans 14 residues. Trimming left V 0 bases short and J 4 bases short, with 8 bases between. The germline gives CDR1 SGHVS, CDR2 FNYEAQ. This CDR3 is CASSLASRADTQYF. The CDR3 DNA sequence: TGTGCCAGCAGCTTAGCGTCCAGGGCAGATACGCAGTATTTT.

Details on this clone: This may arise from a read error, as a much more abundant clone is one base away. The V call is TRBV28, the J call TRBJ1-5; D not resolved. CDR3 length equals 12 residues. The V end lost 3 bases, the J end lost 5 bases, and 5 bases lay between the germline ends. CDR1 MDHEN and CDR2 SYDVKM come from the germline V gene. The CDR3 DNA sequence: TGTGCCAGCAGTTTCATGGATCAGCCCCAGCATTTT. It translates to CASSFMDQPQHF.

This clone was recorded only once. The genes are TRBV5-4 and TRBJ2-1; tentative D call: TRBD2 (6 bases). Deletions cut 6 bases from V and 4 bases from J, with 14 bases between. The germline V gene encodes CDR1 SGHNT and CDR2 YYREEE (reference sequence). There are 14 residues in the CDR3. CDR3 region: CASTRLEVYNEQFF. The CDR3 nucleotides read TGTGCCAGCACCAGACTAGAGGTTTACAATGAGCAGTTCTTC.

In DNA, the CDR3 is TGTGCCAGCAGCGTACAGGGAGACTATCAGCCCCAGCATTTT. The encoded protein is CASSVQGDYQPQHF. The chain is built from TRBV6-1 and TRBJ1-5, with D possibly being TRBD1 (6 bases). This CDR3 spans 14 amino acids. Per the germline V gene, CDR1 is MNHNS and CDR2 is SASEGT. Trimming shortened V by 6 bases and J by 5 bases, and 14 bases separated the two germline ends.